The 25 T cell receptor beta chains listed next were all sequenced from one sample in a study of T cells in Graves' hyperthyroidism and ophthalmopathy. Researchers amplified the TCR beta CDR3 regions from RNA transcripts. The primer set for the first-round RT-PCR of the TCR CDR3 was HTBI. In TCRdb, the multiplex PCR reads were re-called with MiXCR into one record per CDR3 protein. The table shows about 620,000 distinct CDR3 sequences, with around 15% occurring only once. The sample taken for sequencing was blood. These receptor sequences come from a woman aged 25 to 45 with Graves' hyperthyroidism.

The rearrangement links TRBV2 to TRBJ1-1; D gene unclear. The V gene's germline CDR1 is SNHLY and CDR2 FYNNEI. The V end lost 2 bases, the J end lost 5 bases, and 12 bases lay between the germline ends. This CDR3 is 14 amino acids long. The CDR3 loop reads CASSEMMTGTEAFF. CDR3 nucleotides: TGTGCCAGCAGTGAAATGATGACGGGGACTGAAGCTTTCTTT.

This clonotype has ten or more counts. V is TRBV6-1 and J is TRBJ2-7; no definite D call. The CDR3 totals 12 residues. Trimming pared 6 bases from V and 6 bases from J, leaving 12 bases between. Germline loops: CDR1 MNHNS, CDR2 SASEGT. The CDR3 bases are TGTGCCAGCAGCCCTACTATCTCCGAGCAGTACTTC. Its translation is CASSPTISEQYF.

The genes are TRBV7-9 and TRBJ2-6; a possible D gene is TRBD2 (6 bases). CDR1 and CDR2 from the germline V gene are SEHNR and FQNEAQ (reference sequence). Trimming shortened V by 2 bases and J by 4 bases, and 12 bases separated the two germline ends. CDR3 size: 16 residues. CDR3 sequence: CASSLRGAGGANVLTF. In nucleotides, the CDR3 is TGTGCCAGCAGCTTACGAGGGGCGGGAGGGGCCAACGTCCTGACTTTC.

The chain is built from TRBV15 and TRBJ2-2, with D possibly being TRBD1 (5 bases). Trimming removed 0 bases at V and 5 bases at J, with 16 bases between. Germline V gene lookup returns CDR1 LNHNV and CDR2 YYDKDF (reference sequence). The CDR3 covers 17 residues. The CDR3 region has the DNA TGTGCCACCAGCAGAGATGGGCAGGGAATAAGGACCGGGGAGCTGTTTTTT. It specifies CATSRDGQGIRTGELFF.

Ten or more counts support this clonotype. The chain has TRBV5-1 and TRBJ2-1; 9 bases agree with TRBD1. There are 14 residues in the CDR3. Germline V CDR1 and CDR2: SGHRS, YFSETQ. V trimming: 4 bases; J trimming: 4 bases; junction bases outside the gene matches: 3. The CDR3 DNA reads TGCGCCAGCAGCCGGACAGGGGAGTACAATGAGCAGTTCTTC. This gives the protein CASSRTGEYNEQFF.

This clonotype was seen ten or more times. The chain is built from TRBV11-2 and TRBJ2-7, with 8 nucleotides matching TRBD1. V gave up 5 bases and J gave up 5 bases; unmatched junction bases: 5. The CDR3 is made up of 13 amino acids. Germline V lookup: CDR1 SGHAT, CDR2 FQNNGV. CDR3 coding DNA: TGTGCCAGCAGCGCTGACAGGGGTCACGAGCAGTACTTC. Amino acids: CASSADRGHEQYF.

Many counts were recorded for this clonotype. The gene calls are TRBV28 and TRBJ1-2, with 10 nucleotides matching TRBD1. CDR1 is MDHEN, CDR2 SYDVKM, per germline. The V gene end was trimmed by 5 bases and the J gene end by 3 bases; junction bases not matched to a gene: 6. CDR3 length: 15 amino acids. CDR3 sequence reads: CASSIRQGAYYGYTF. CDR3 bases: TGTGCCAGCAGTATACGACAGGGGGCCTACTATGGCTACACCTTC.

This clonotype was observed at least ten times. The chain links TRBV20-1 to TRBJ2-5, with D possibly matching TRBD2 (7 bases). CDR1 DFQATT and CDR2 SNEGSKA come from the germline V gene (reference sequence). CDR3 size: 13 residues. Trimming pared 6 bases from V and 10 bases from J, leaving 21 bases between. This chain's CDR3 is CSAWTWEGVDQYF. As DNA, the CDR3 is TGCAGTGCATGGACATGGGAGGGGGTGGACCAGTACTTC.

J is TRBJ1-2 and V is TRBV6-2 or TRBV6-3; D gene uncertain. V was cut by 1 base and J by 0 bases, with 12 bases left in between. The CDR3 loop spans 16 amino acids. Germline CDR1 MNHEY, CDR2 SVGEGT. For the CDR3, the DNA is TGTGCCAGCAGTTACTTTGACCCCCTAGCTAACTATGGCTACACCTTC. Amino acids: CASSYFDPLANYGYTF.

This chain connects TRBV12-3 or TRBV12-4 to TRBJ1-5; D gene uncertain. The CDR3 extends over 14 amino acids. V was clipped by 2 bases and J by 4 bases, with 9 bases between them. CDR3 in amino acids: CASSLTGRNQPQHF. The CDR3 region has the DNA TGTGCCAGCAGTTTAACGGGTCGGAATCAGCCCCAGCATTTT.

This clonotype was counted ten times or more. The chain couples TRBV12-3 or TRBV12-4 to TRBJ1-5; TRBD1 is a possible D gene (6 bases). V lost 5 bases to trimming and J lost 1 base, with 12 bases between them. The CDR3 loop spans 15 amino acids. The CDR3 DNA reads TGTGCCAGCAGTCATACAGGGCAAAGCAATCAGCCCCAGCATTTT. It translates to CASSHTGQSNQPQHF.

This clonotype was observed at least ten times. The chain uses TRBV28 and TRBJ1-1, with 12 bases fitting TRBD1. The V gene end was trimmed by 8 bases and the J gene end by 10 bases; junction bases not matched to a gene: 8. The CDR3 spans 13 residues. The germline V gene has CDR1 MDHEN and CDR2 SYDVKM. CDR3 in DNA: TGTGCCAGCGGGGACAGGGGGCCAACGGGAGCTTTCTTT. It specifies CASGDRGPTGAFF.

This clonotype has a count of ten or more. V and J are TRBV30 and TRBJ2-1, with a possible D match to TRBD1 (6 bases). This CDR3 spans 14 amino acids. CDR1 and CDR2 (germline): GTSNPN, SVGIG (reference sequence). The germline V and J ends were trimmed by 0 bases and 3 bases, with 9 bases remaining between them. The CDR3 reads CAWSVGTSYNEQFF. CDR3 sequence (DNA): TGTGCCTGGAGTGTTGGGACAAGCTACAATGAGCAGTTCTTC.

This clonotype turned up a few times. The V gene is TRBV7-2, the J gene TRBJ1-2, with D uncertain. CDR1 and CDR2 from the germline V gene are SGHTA and FQGNSA. The CDR3 is 16 amino acids. Trimming pared 0 bases from V and 5 bases from J, leaving 16 bases between. The CDR3 protein is CASSLAETGYLYGYTF. The CDR3 DNA sequence: TGTGCCAGCAGCTTAGCCGAGACCGGATATCTATATGGCTACACCTTC. Filled out from reference TRBV7-2 and TRBJ1-2, the complete variable domain reads GAGVSQSPSNKVTEKGKDVELRCDPISGHTALYWYRQSLGQGLEFLIYFQGNSAPDKSGLPSDRFSAERTGGSVSTLTIQRTQQEDSAVYLCASSLAETGYLYGYTFGSGTRLTVV.

This clonotype has at least ten counts. The chain has TRBV28 and TRBJ2-5, with 9 bases matching TRBD1. This CDR3 has 17 amino acids. V dropped 1 base and J dropped 2; count of bases not matched to a gene: 8. Germline assignment: CDR1 MDHEN and CDR2 SYDVKM. The CDR3 DNA reads as TGTGCCAGCAGTTTATCTATGACAGGGGGAATTCAAGAGACCCAGTACTTC. This sequence encodes CASSLSMTGGIQETQYF.

The genes are TRBV25-1 and TRBJ2-7; D call uncertain. This CDR3 is 12 amino acids long. Looked up from germline, CDR1 is MGHDK and CDR2 is SYGVNS. V lost 8 bases to trimming and J lost 0 bases, with 8 bases between them. This chain's CDR3 is CASRPASYEQYF. The CDR3 bases are TGTGCCAGCCGTCCGGCCTCCTACGAGCAGTACTTC.

The genes are TRBV28 and TRBJ1-2; 8 nucleotides align to TRBD1. The CDR3 contains 16 residues. V dropped 3 bases and J dropped 0; count of bases not matched to a gene: 6. The germline CDR1 and CDR2 sequences are MDHEN and SYDVKM. CDR3 region: CASSLSGTGANYGYTF. Written as DNA, the CDR3 is TGTGCCAGCAGTTTGTCGGGGACAGGAGCTAACTATGGCTACACCTTC.

This clonotype has only a few counts. The gene calls are TRBV2 and TRBJ1-3; no clear D gene. The CDR3 totals 13 residues. Trimming pared 6 bases from V and 0 bases from J, leaving 6 bases between. Per germline, CDR1 SNHLY and CDR2 FYNNEI. The CDR3 sequence is CASREDSGNTIYF. The CDR3 DNA follows: TGTGCCAGCAGAGAGGACTCTGGAAACACCATATATTTT.

The table lists this clonotype with many counts. The genes are TRBV6-1 and TRBJ1-2; TRBD1 agrees at 7 bases. The CDR3 consists of 16 residues. After removal of 4 bases from V and 4 bases from J, the junction contained 12 bases not matched to a gene. The germline V gene has CDR1 MNHNS and CDR2 SASEGT. CDR3 residues: CASSVPQGVSVYGYTF. DNA of the CDR3: TGTGCCAGCAGTGTGCCCCAGGGGGTATCCGTCTATGGCTACACCTTC.

This clonotype showed up many times. The rearrangement joins TRBV11-3 to TRBJ2-7, with D tentatively TRBD1 (6 bases). The CDR3 has 13 amino acids. Trimming took off 6 bases at V and 6 bases at J, with 15 bases between the two ends. CDR1 and CDR2 (germline): SGHNT, YENEEA. The CDR3 nucleotides read TGTGCCAGCAGACAACCAGGGGTCTGCGAGCAGTACTTC. Residues: CASRQPGVCEQYF. Supplemented by reference TRBV11-3 and TRBJ2-7, the full variable domain reads EAGVVQSPRYKIIEKKQPVAFWCNPISGHNTLYWYLQNLGQGPELLIRYENEEAVDDSQLPKDRFSAERLKGVDSTLKIQPAELGDSAVYLCASRQPGVCEQYFGPGTRLTVT.

As concerns this clonotype: This may come from a read error, since a much larger clone is one base off. V usage is TRBV10-3 and J usage is TRBJ1-2; D uncertain. The CDR3 has 14 amino acids. CDR1 and CDR2 (germline): ENHRY, SYGVKD. The CDR3 bases are TGTGCCATCAGTCTCGGGAGCGCGGGGTATGACTACACCTTC. Amino acids: CAISLGSAGYDYTF.

Points on this clonotype: Since a much larger clone is just one base distant, this may be a read error. The gene calls are TRBV5-1 and TRBJ2-5, with D maybe TRBD1 (6 bases). The DNA matches TRBJ2-1 better at its end, which makes the J call doubtful. Germline-derived CDR1 and CDR2 are SGHRS and YFSETQ. CDR3 size: 18 residues. The CDR3 DNA is TGTGCCAGCAGCTTAGTTGGGGGCCAGGGACCGTACCAAGAGACCCAGTTCTTC. Encoded protein: CASSLVGGQGPYQETQFF.

This clonotype was detected many times. The chain joins TRBV2 to TRBJ2-3; possibly TRBD2 for D (6 bases). This CDR3 comprises 12 residues. The ends were cut back, 10 bases at V and 2 bases at J, with 10 bases in the middle. Looked up from germline, CDR1 is SNHLY and CDR2 is FYNNEI. In DNA form, the CDR3 reads TGTGCCACCACTAGCTACACAGATACGCAGTATTTT. Protein product: CATTSYTDTQYF.

This clonotype was seen only a few times. The chain joins TRBV6-1 to TRBJ1-2; the D is unclear. V shed 4 bases and J shed 4 bases, with 10 bases lying between them. The CDR3 contains 13 residues. The germline V gene encodes CDR1 MNHNS and CDR2 SASEGT. CDR3 sequence reads: CASSGYRTYGYTF. Here the CDR3 DNA reads TGTGCCAGCAGTGGGTACCGAACCTATGGCTACACCTTC.

J is TRBJ1-1 and V is TRBV30; maybe TRBD1 (6 bases). CDR1 and CDR2 from the germline V gene are GTSNPN and SVGIG (reference sequence). The CDR3 runs 13 residues. Trimming stripped 1 base from V and 7 bases from J, with 13 bases between. The CDR3 DNA reads TGTGCCTGGAGTGCTACGGGGGGCAGTGAAGCTTTCTTT. Protein: CAWSATGGSEAFF.